Following are 22 T cell receptor beta chains from one sample sequenced in a study of blood T cell repertoires in COVID-19. The repertoire was sequenced with immunoSEQ multiplex PCR; TCRdb's copy has only in-frame clones and lacks some. The sample consists of approximately 270,000 clones, approximately 85% of them appearing once. The sample was peripheral blood. The receptors were gathered from a woman in her sixties or seventies with acute or convalescent COVID-19.

The J gene is TRBJ1-6, the V gene TRBV19, with 8 positions matching TRBD1. The CDR3 runs to 18 residues. J gave up 0 bases and V 5 bases, and 9 bases lay outside the gene matches. Germline lookup yields CDR1 LNHDA and CDR2 SQIVND (reference sequence). The chain's CDR3 is CASSARTGMPSYNSPLHF. Written as DNA, the CDR3 is TGTGCCAGTAGTGCACGGACAGGGATGCCCTCCTATAATTCACCCCTCCACTTT.

J is TRBJ1-1 and V is TRBV2; weak D call: TRBD1 (6 bases). Germline V gene lookup returns CDR1 SNHLY and CDR2 FYNNEI. The V end lost 6 bases, the J end lost 11 bases, and 10 bases lay between the germline ends. The CDR3 is 10 amino acids. CDR3 protein: CASRGQGAFF. DNA of the CDR3: TGTGCCAGCAGGGGGCAGGGGGCTTTCTTT.

The rearrangement uses TRBV7-6 and TRBJ2-1, with 11 positions matching TRBD2. Germline assignment: CDR1 SGHVS and CDR2 FNYEAQ. The CDR3 is 15 amino acids. The V segment lost 4 bases and the J segment 5 bases; nucleotides outside the gene matches: 4. CDR3 sequence: CASSSTSGIDNEQFF. The CDR3 nucleotides read TGTGCCAGCAGCTCGACTAGCGGGATCGACAATGAGCAGTTCTTC.

The genes are TRBV10-3 and TRBJ2-7; 7 positions agree with TRBD1. The V and J ends lost 6 bases and 3 bases, in that order; junction bases with no gene match: 8. The CDR3 is 14 amino acids. CDR1 is ENHRY, CDR2 SYGVKD, per germline. The chain's CDR3 is CAISPTGRGYEQYF. CDR3 nucleotides: TGTGCCATCAGCCCGACAGGGCGCGGCTACGAGCAGTACTTC.

This chain connects TRBV5-8 to TRBJ1-4, with 11 bases that match TRBD1. The CDR3 loop spans 15 amino acids. Germline assignment: CDR1 SGHTS and CDR2 YDEGEE. The ends lost 0 bases at V and 7 bases at J; junction bases unmatched: 2. The CDR3 nucleotides read TGTGCCAGCAGCTTGGGGACAGGGGGCGTTGAAAAACTGTTTTTT. Protein: CASSLGTGGVEKLFF.

The chain carries TRBV7-8 and TRBJ2-7; 7 nucleotides line up with TRBD2. The CDR3 contains 16 residues. Trimming removed 4 bases from V and 6 bases from J; junction bases left unmatched: 15. Germline V lookup: CDR1 SGHVS, CDR2 FQNEAQ. CDR3 loop: CASSSFSSGEQPEQYF. In DNA, the CDR3 is TGTGCCAGCAGCTCCTTCTCCAGCGGGGAGCAGCCCGAGCAGTACTTC.

This chain uses TRBV5-1 with TRBJ1-2, with D unresolved. Trimming stripped 4 bases from V and 3 bases from J, with 10 bases between. From germline, CDR1 is SGHRS and CDR2 YFSETQ. CDR3 length equals 13 residues. The CDR3 DNA sequence: TGCGCCAGCAGCCCAAGTTCGGACTATGGCTACACCTTC. Its protein is CASSPSSDYGYTF.

The chain employs TRBV4-2 and TRBJ2-1; 7 bases agree with TRBD1. This CDR3 comprises 14 residues. Germline CDR1 and CDR2: LGHNA and YNFKEQ. With 3 bases clipped from V and 5 bases from J, the junction kept 4 bases outside the gene matches. The CDR3 region has the DNA TGTGCCAGCAGCCACTTAGACAGGGACAATGAGCAGTTCTTC. As protein: CASSHLDRDNEQFF.

V and J are TRBV4-1 and TRBJ2-1; maybe TRBD1 (5 bases). V lost 3 bases and J lost 9, with 24 bases in between. The CDR3 extends over 17 amino acids. Germline V gives CDR1 MGHRA, CDR2 YSYEKL. The CDR3 DNA reads TGCGCCAGCAGCCAGCTTGATATGGGCAGGGCGATCGGTGAGCAGTTCTTC. This translates into CASSQLDMGRAIGEQFF.

The rearrangement links TRBV10-3 to TRBJ2-1; TRBD2 agrees at 9 bases. CDR1 ENHRY and CDR2 SYGVKD come from the germline V gene. V shed 11 bases, J shed 5 bases, and the junction held 13 bases outside the gene matches. The CDR3 sequence is 15 residues long. The CDR3 is CAGSGSGGLNNEQFF. In DNA, the CDR3 is TGTGCCGGCAGCGGTAGCGGGGGCCTCAACAATGAGCAGTTCTTC.

V is TRBV3-1 (or the pseudogene TRBV3-2) and J is TRBJ1-1, with a possible D match to TRBD1 (6 bases). The CDR3 runs 14 residues. V was clipped by 1 base and J by 10 bases, with 16 bases between them. Germline values: CDR1 LGHDT, CDR2 YNNKEL (reference sequence). For the CDR3, the DNA is TGTGCCAGCAGCCAAGGAGGGGGAATAGGGGTAGCTTTCTTT. Translated: CASSQGGGIGVAFF.

V usage is TRBV19 and J usage is TRBJ2-5, with 7 nucleotides matching TRBD2. Germline V gives CDR1 LNHDA, CDR2 SQIVND (reference sequence). CDR3 length: 16 residues. J lost 5 bases, V lost 5 bases, and 14 bases had no gene match. CDR3 nucleotides: TGTGCCAGTAGTCTCTGGGGGGAGGGTGATAGCGAGACCCAGTACTTC. Encoded protein: CASSLWGEGDSETQYF.

This clone was counted only a few times. The chain uses TRBV11-2 and TRBJ2-4, with TRBD2 identical over 8 bases. The CDR3 has 14 residues. Germline-derived CDR1 and CDR2 are SGHAT and FQNNGV. After removal of 3 bases from V and 15 bases from J, the junction contained 13 bases not matched to a gene. Written as DNA, the CDR3 is TGTGCCAGCAGCTTGGAGCGGGGGTCCGCAGGGCGGTACTTC. This codes for CASSLERGSAGRYF.

This clone was detected once. J is TRBJ1-5 and V is TRBV3-1 (or the pseudogene TRBV3-2), with D hard to call. V was shortened by 0 bases and J by 4 bases, with 4 bases between the two germline ends. CDR1 LGHDT and CDR2 YNNKEL come from the germline V gene (reference sequence). The CDR3 loop spans 13 amino acids. The CDR3 is CASSQELNQPQHF. CDR3 sequence (DNA): TGTGCCAGCAGCCAAGAACTTAATCAGCCCCAGCATTTT.

The rearrangement links TRBV6-1 to TRBJ1-2, with TRBD1 identical over 7 bases. The germline gives CDR1 MNHNS, CDR2 SASEGT. The CDR3 runs 15 residues. V was pared by 1 base and J by 10 bases, with 12 bases of the junction left unmatched. In DNA, the CDR3 is TGTGCCAGCAGTGAAGGAGGGGGCAGGGGCCGTTCCTACACCTTC. As protein: CASSEGGGRGRSYTF.

V usage is TRBV6-6 and J usage is TRBJ1-5, with 7 positions matching TRBD1. Germline V gene lookup returns CDR1 MNHNY and CDR2 SVGAGI (reference sequence). This CDR3 comprises 14 residues. V was clipped by 6 bases and J by 4 bases; unmatched bases: 6. Here the CDR3 reads CASRLIQGNQPQHF. The CDR3 DNA is TGTGCCAGCAGACTTATACAGGGGAATCAGCCCCAGCATTTT.

J is TRBJ2-7 and V is TRBV20-1; unclear D gene. With 5 bases removed from V and 6 bases from J, the gap between germline ends came to 5 bases. The germline CDR1 and CDR2 sequences are DFQATT and SNEGSKA (reference sequence). The length of the CDR3 is 9 residues. CDR3 residues: CSAGPEQYF. Here the CDR3 DNA reads TGCAGTGCTGGGCCCGAGCAGTACTTC.

The gene calls are TRBV2 and TRBJ2-1; the D gene is possibly TRBD2 (5 bases). Germline CDR1 is SNHLY and CDR2 is FYNNEI. V lost 6 bases, J lost 9 bases, and 15 bases lay in between. The CDR3 length is 13 residues. The CDR3 is CASSTRVSGEQFF. The CDR3 nucleotides are TGTGCCAGCAGCACGAGGGTGTCGGGTGAGCAGTTCTTC.

The V and J genes are TRBV6-6 and TRBJ1-3; 7 bases are shared with TRBD1. Germline V gene data show CDR1 as MNHNY and CDR2 as SVGAGI (reference sequence). The CDR3 extends over 15 amino acids. V shed 5 bases, J shed 2 bases, and the junction held 6 bases outside the gene matches. The CDR3 loop is CASSPTGNTGNTIYF. CDR3 DNA: TGTGCCAGCAGTCCGACAGGGAATACTGGAAACACCATATATTTT.

This clone was detected a few times. The chain recombines TRBV5-4 with TRBJ2-7; 7 nucleotides line up with TRBD1. The germline V gene has CDR1 SGHNT and CDR2 YYREEE (reference sequence). V shed 4 bases and J 0 bases; nucleotides not matched to a gene: 7. The CDR3 sequence is 15 residues long. CDR3 DNA: TGTGCCAGCAGCCCTGGGACAGTCCCCTCCTACGAGCAGTACTTC. Its translation: CASSPGTVPSYEQYF.

The chain recombines TRBV6-5 with TRBJ2-3; no reliable D call. The CDR3 totals 15 residues. Germline loops: CDR1 MNHEY, CDR2 SVGAGI. Trimming pared 4 bases from V and 2 bases from J, leaving 13 bases between. CDR3 in DNA: TGTGCCAGCAGTTCCATACCACGGTCCACAGATACGCAGTATTTT. Translation gives CASSSIPRSTDTQYF.

For this clone: Other nucleotide sequences in the sample specify the same CDR3. The V call is TRBV12-3 or TRBV12-4, the J call TRBJ1-1; D is undetermined. CDR3 length: 13 residues. The germline V and J ends were trimmed by 6 bases and 0 bases, with 8 bases remaining between them. The CDR3 loop reads CASSLRVNTEAFF. Written as DNA, the CDR3 is TGTGCCAGCAGCCTGAGGGTGAACACTGAAGCTTTCTTT.